Each of the 8 T cell receptor beta chains below was sequenced from the same sample in a study of OX40 agonist ivuxolimab in advanced cancers. Clones were read by immunoSEQ multiplex PCR, and TCRdb kept only the in-frame ones, dropping some. The sample holds around 83,000 clones; over 75% are singletons and the top ten take about 2%. Sequencing was performed on CD4+ or CD8+ T cells sorted from blood, taken in a trial of the OX40 agonist ivuxolimab. These receptors originate from an adult with an advanced solid tumor such as melanoma, head and neck, liver or kidney cancer.

V is TRBV2 and J is TRBJ2-2; D may be TRBD1 (5 bases). Deletions cut 7 bases from V and 4 bases from J, with 10 bases between. Per germline, CDR1 SNHLY and CDR2 FYNNEI. The CDR3 contains 13 residues. In DNA form, the CDR3 reads TGTGCCAGCACGCAGGGCCCCACCGGGGAGCTGTTTTTT. Its translation: CASTQGPTGELFF.

This clone was recorded once. The chain's CDR3 is CSALTGGASDTQYF. CDR3 coding DNA: TGCAGCGCTCTGACAGGGGGCGCATCAGATACGCAGTATTTT. The genes are TRBV29-1 and TRBJ2-3, with 10 bases fitting TRBD1. This CDR3 spans 14 amino acids. V lost 7 bases to trimming and J lost 4 bases; unmatched junction nucleotides: 8. Germline V lookup: CDR1 SQVTM, CDR2 ANQGSEA.

This chain connects TRBV5-1 to TRBJ2-7; D is ambiguous. The germline CDR1 and CDR2 sequences are SGHRS and YFSETQ. This CDR3 is 10 amino acids long. Trimming took 4 bases from V and 9 from J, leaving 8 bases between them. The CDR3 sequence is CASSIRLQYF. DNA of the CDR3: TGCGCCAGCAGCATTAGACTGCAGTACTTC.

The chain uses TRBV9 and TRBJ2-1; 10 bases are shared with TRBD1. Germline CDR1 and CDR2: SGDLS and YYNGEE. V dropped 4 bases and J dropped 8; count of bases not matched to a gene: 9. The CDR3 extends over 15 amino acids. This CDR3 reads CASSPNPGTGDEQFF. The DNA for the CDR3 is TGTGCCAGCAGCCCTAACCCCGGGACAGGGGATGAGCAGTTCTTC.

The rearrangement joins TRBV9 to TRBJ2-2; 8 bases map to TRBD1. Germline CDR1 is SGDLS and CDR2 is YYNGEE. The CDR3 is 16 amino acids. The J segment lost 6 bases and the V segment lost 0 bases, leaving 7 bases of the junction unmatched. CDR3 sequence reads: CASSVGAGGDPGELFF. CDR3 in DNA: TGTGCCAGCAGCGTAGGGGCAGGGGGCGATCCCGGGGAGCTGTTTTTT.

The chain carries TRBV5-1 and TRBJ2-3, with 7 nucleotides matching TRBD2. V dropped 4 bases and J dropped 2; count of bases not matched to a gene: 10. The germline CDR1 and CDR2 sequences are SGHRS and YFSETQ. The CDR3 runs 16 residues. The CDR3 loop reads CASSLGLSGATDTQYF. The CDR3 DNA sequence: TGCGCCAGCAGCCTAGGACTAAGCGGGGCCACAGATACGCAGTATTTT.

The V and J genes are TRBV7-3 and TRBJ2-2; 10 positions match TRBD1. The germline CDR1 and CDR2 sequences are SGHTA and FQGTGA. V lost 5 bases to trimming and J lost 3 bases; unmatched junction nucleotides: 3. The CDR3 covers 15 residues. CDR3 nucleotides: TGTGCCAGCAGCGACGGGACAGGGGACACCGGGGAGCTGTTTTTT. This translates into CASSDGTGDTGELFF.

In its sample, this clone was seen once. The chain carries TRBV4-1 and TRBJ2-1, with D possibly TRBD1 on 5 matching bases. Germline V lookup: CDR1 MGHRA, CDR2 YSYEKL. The length of the CDR3 is 16 residues. The V gene lost 1 base and the J gene lost 6 bases, with 16 bases spanning the gap. The CDR3 bases are TGCGCCAGCAGCCAAGCAGGCGCCAGGGTCGGCAATGAGCAGTTCTTC. This gives the protein CASSQAGARVGNEQFF.